A selection of T cell receptor beta chains follows, all from one sample in a study of identical twins. One entry per CDR3 protein results from TCRdb running MiXCR on the 5' RACE reads. Of approximately 230,000 distinct CDR3 sequences listed, approximately 7.1% are singletons. These records were also assigned to another study, of T cells expressing NK-cell markers.

Sequenced input: CD8+ T cells sorted from blood. Receptors originate from a woman aged 18 to 35 in good health. Each CDR3 is given with its conserved first and last residue. The D gene is left open where the match is weak. A clone size is listed for some rows: how often the clone was seen (once, few, many), or a class if it is expanded.

TRBV11-2,TRBJ2-7,few,-,TGTGCCAGCAGCTTATTCCCGGGGGAGGTGGTGGCGGGTGTGCCCTACGAGCAGTACTTC,CASSLFPGEVVAGVPYEQYF
TRBV6-5,TRBJ2-3,few,-,TGTGCCAGCAGTTACGCACAGGCTCAAGATACGCAGTATTTT,CASSYAQAQDTQYF
TRBV20-1,TRBJ1-1,many,-,TGCAGTGCTAGAGAGGGGAACACTGAAGCTTTCTTT,CSAREGNTEAFF
TRBV12-3/TRBV12-4,TRBJ2-5,few,-,TGTGCCAGCAGTTTAGATTCGGCAGGGCCAGAGACCCAGTACTTC,CASSLDSAGPETQYF
TRBV15,TRBJ1-3,few,-,TGTGCCACCAGCAGAGATCGGGTCTTCTCTGGAAACACCATATATTTT,CATSRDRVFSGNTIYF
TRBV6-5,TRBJ2-2,few,TRBD2,TGTGCCAGCAGTTACGAGCGGGAAGTCCCCGGGGAGCTGTTTTTT,CASSYEREVPGELFF
TRBV20-1,TRBJ2-7,-,TRBD2,TGCAGTGCTAGAGGGATAAGCGGGGGATCCTACGAGCAGTACTTC,CSARGISGGSYEQYF
TRBV12-3/TRBV12-4,TRBJ2-7,many,-,TGTGCCAGCAGTCGTGACGGAGCCGTTACCGAGCAGTACTTC,CASSRDGAVTEQYF
TRBV5-6,TRBJ1-1,-,-,TGTGCCAGCGCGGACCGAGTGCCGTCTCTGGCTATGAGGACTGAAGCTTTCTTT,CASADRVPSLAMRTEAFF
TRBV2,TRBJ2-4,-,-,TGTGCCAGCAGTGATAGGGGAAACATTCAGTACTTC,CASSDRGNIQYF
TRBV29-1,TRBJ2-1,many,-,TGCAGCGTTGAAGGACGCCGATCCTACAATGAGCAGTTCTTC,CSVEGRRSYNEQFF
TRBV3-1,TRBJ2-2,few,TRBD2,TGTGCCAGCAGCCAAGTTTCGGGAGGGAACACCGGGGAGCTGTTTTTT,CASSQVSGGNTGELFF
TRBV11-3,TRBJ2-1,many,-,TGTGCCAGCAGCTTACGAGGGGGAAACTCAGCCAATGAGCAGTTCTTC,CASSLRGGNSANEQFF
TRBV12-3/TRBV12-4,TRBJ2-5,-,-,TGTGCCAGCAGACAGACCCTAAGCCAAGAGACCCAGTACTTC,CASRQTLSQETQYF
TRBV10-3,TRBJ2-3,-,-,TGTGCCATCAGTGAGTCGCCTGGAGCGGGAGATACGCAGTATTTT,CAISESPGAGDTQYF
TRBV28,TRBJ1-1,many,-,TGTGCCAGCAGTTTAACCAGCGGCTTTAGAGACACTGAAGCTTTCTTT,CASSLTSGFRDTEAFF
TRBV11-2,TRBJ1-1,many,-,TGTGCCAGCAGCCTGACCGGAGGGCTCACTGAAGCTTTCTTT,CASSLTGGLTEAFF
TRBV7-8,TRBJ2-2,many,-,TGTGCCAGCAGGGACACCGGGGAGCTGTTTTTT,CASRDTGELFF
TRBV12-3/TRBV12-4,TRBJ1-5,-,-,TGTGCCAGCACCGAGGGGGGGCCCCAGCATTTT,CASTEGGPQHF
TRBV10-1,TRBJ1-5,-,-,TGCGCCAGCAGGGTCACGGTCCAGCAGCCCCAGCATTTT,CASRVTVQQPQHF
TRBV7-9,TRBJ2-3,-,-,TGTGCCAGCAGCTTTTGGCCAGATACGCAGTATTTT,CASSFWPDTQYF
TRBV7-8,TRBJ1-1,few,-,TGTGCCAGCATGGGACTATCGAACACTGAAGCTTTCTTT,CASMGLSNTEAFF
TRBV19,TRBJ1-1,-,-,TGTGCCAGTAGTATCGGGGTTGGGGCTTTCTTT,CASSIGVGAFF
TRBV29-1,TRBJ2-5,many,-,TGCAGCGTTGAAGGGGGAAGCGGCCAAGAGACCCAGTACTTC,CSVEGGSGQETQYF
TRBV4-1,TRBJ2-1,many,-,TGCGCCAGCAGCCAGGACCCCCGAGGGCCTTACTACAATGAGCAGTTCTTC,CASSQDPRGPYYNEQFF
TRBV30,TRBJ2-7,few,TRBD1,TGTGCCTGGAGCGTCGGGGACAGGGACTACGAGCAGTACTTC,CAWSVGDRDYEQYF
TRBV10-1,TRBJ1-6,many,-,TGCGCCAGCAGTGATGGTGGGTCACCCCTCCACTTT,CASSDGGSPLHF